The 13 T cell receptor beta chains below all came from one sample that was sequenced in a study of blood T cells in healthy people across ages. A second PCR, run for roughly 7 to 11 cycles, used a sample-barcoded 5' primer plus a J-beta primer mix. TCRdb redid the calling of the 5' RACE reads with MiXCR, one entry per CDR3 protein. The sample lists approximately 2,000,000 distinct CDR3 sequences; about 39% were seen once. Sequences were obtained from blood. Receptor source: a human donor in good health.

The chain is built from TRBV7-2 and TRBJ2-5; D possibly corresponds to TRBD2 (6 bases). This CDR3 has 14 residues. V was trimmed by 5 bases and J by 4 bases, leaving 14 bases between them. Germline CDR1 and CDR2: SGHTA and FQGNSA. CDR3 amino acids: CASSPRAGLETQYF. The CDR3 DNA reads TGTGCCAGCAGCCCCCGTGCGGGACTAGAGACCCAGTACTTC.

This clonotype has just a few counts. The V call is TRBV6-6, the J call TRBJ2-1; 11 nucleotides match TRBD1. CDR3 length equals 16 residues. The V segment lost 2 bases and the J segment 7 bases; nucleotides outside the gene matches: 7. Germline CDR1 is MNHNY and CDR2 is SVGAGI (reference sequence). For the CDR3, the DNA is TGTGCCAGCAGTTACAGGACAGGGGGCCTAGAGAATGAGCAGTTCTTC. Translated: CASSYRTGGLENEQFF.

The chain has TRBV6-2 or TRBV6-3 and TRBJ1-5; possibly TRBD1 for D (6 bases). This CDR3 region has 13 residues. CDR1 MNHEY and CDR2 SVGEGT come from the germline V gene. V was trimmed by 4 bases and J by 9 bases, leaving 13 bases between them. CDR3 sequence reads: CASSSQGITPQHF. CDR3 DNA: TGTGCCAGCAGTTCACAGGGAATTACGCCCCAGCATTTT.

This chain connects TRBV6-1 to TRBJ1-2, with unresolved D. Trimming removed 6 bases at V and 4 bases at J, with 15 bases between. Germline lookup yields CDR1 MNHNS and CDR2 SASEGT. CDR3 length: 14 amino acids. In DNA, the CDR3 is TGTGCCAGCAGGGGAATCCAAAATTCCTATGGCTACACCTTC. Its translation is CASRGIQNSYGYTF.

The chain couples TRBV29-1 to TRBJ2-1; possibly TRBD2 for D (6 bases). V was clipped by 4 bases and J by 10 bases, with 17 bases between them. The germline V gene encodes CDR1 SQVTM and CDR2 ANQGSEA. The CDR3 contains 13 residues. The CDR3 loop reads CSVVVGGRYEQFF. The CDR3 coding sequence is TGCAGCGTTGTAGTCGGGGGACGCTACGAGCAGTTCTTC.

A word on this clonotype: One junction end does not reproduce the germline sequence, and a read error may be involved. This rearrangement joins TRBV9 to TRBJ1-5; D is uncertain. From germline, CDR1 is SGDLS and CDR2 YYNGEE. CDR3 length equals 13 residues. The CDR3 sequence: CANSVADNQPQHF. CDR3 DNA: TGTGCCAACAGCGTGGCGGACAATCAGCCCCAGCATTTT. Looking up the rest from reference TRBV9 and TRBJ1-5 gives the full variable domain: DSGVTQTPKHLITATGQRVTLRCSPRSGDLSVYWYQQSLDQGLQFLIQYYNGEERAKGNILERFSAQQFPDLHSELNLSSLELGDSALYFCANSVADNQPQHFGDGTRLSIL.

At least ten counts were recorded for this clonotype. This chain uses TRBV20-1 with TRBJ1-1; D gene uncertain. Trimming pared 3 bases from V and 1 base from J, leaving 9 bases between. CDR1 and CDR2 from the germline V gene are DFQATT and SNEGSKA (reference sequence). The CDR3 runs to 13 residues. CDR3 sequence reads: CSASGPSNTEAFF. DNA of the CDR3: TGCAGTGCTAGCGGACCTTCGAACACTGAAGCTTTCTTT.

The V and J genes are TRBV7-6 and TRBJ1-2; no clear D. The length of the CDR3 is 13 residues. Trimming took 5 bases from V and 6 from J, leaving 13 bases between them. Germline assignment: CDR1 SGHVS and CDR2 FNYEAQ. This CDR3 reads CASSMGSLNGYTF. CDR3 nucleotides: TGTGCCAGCAGCATGGGATCTCTGAATGGCTACACCTTC.

This clonotype was observed a few times. The chain combines TRBV18 with TRBJ2-5; 8 bases line up with TRBD1. Per germline, CDR1 KGHSH and CDR2 LQKENI. CDR3 length: 16 amino acids. V shed 6 bases, J shed 0 bases, and the junction held 9 bases outside the gene matches. Here the CDR3 DNA reads TGTGCCAGCTCTCCCCGACAGGGGCTGTACCAAGAGACCCAGTACTTC. This translates into CASSPRQGLYQETQYF.

The table lists this clonotype with a few counts. V and J are TRBV20-1 and TRBJ2-3; the D gene is possibly TRBD2 (6 bases). Germline values: CDR1 DFQATT, CDR2 SNEGSKA (reference sequence). CDR3 length: 15 residues. The CDR3 sequence is CRVTAGRESTDTQYF. The CDR3, as DNA: TGCAGAGTAACTGCGGGACGGGAGAGCACAGATACGCAGTATTTT.

V is TRBV29-1 and J is TRBJ2-5, with a weak D call TRBD2 (5 bases). CDR1 and CDR2 (germline): SQVTM, ANQGSEA. V shed 7 bases and J shed 11 bases, with 23 bases lying between them. The CDR3 sequence is 13 residues long. CDR3 residues: CSALMRAYNEQYF. The CDR3 bases are TGCAGCGCCCTTATGAGGGCGTACAATGAGCAGTACTTC.

The V call is TRBV2, the J call TRBJ1-5; 8 bases map to TRBD1. CDR3 length equals 15 residues. Per germline, CDR1 SNHLY and CDR2 FYNNEI. The J segment lost 4 bases and the V segment lost 0 bases, leaving 2 bases of the junction unmatched. The CDR3: CASSEAGDRNQPQHF. The CDR3 DNA follows: TGTGCCAGCAGTGAAGCGGGGGACAGGAATCAGCCCCAGCATTTT.

The chain couples TRBV20-1 to TRBJ1-2; no definite D call. The V and J ends lost 6 bases and 5 bases respectively, with 22 bases between them. Germline-derived CDR1 and CDR2 are DFQATT and SNEGSKA (reference sequence). There are 15 residues in the CDR3. CDR3 bases: TGCAGTGCCCCTACTTTTCGGGGAGGGAGGTATGGCTACACCTTC. Its protein product is CSAPTFRGGRYGYTF.